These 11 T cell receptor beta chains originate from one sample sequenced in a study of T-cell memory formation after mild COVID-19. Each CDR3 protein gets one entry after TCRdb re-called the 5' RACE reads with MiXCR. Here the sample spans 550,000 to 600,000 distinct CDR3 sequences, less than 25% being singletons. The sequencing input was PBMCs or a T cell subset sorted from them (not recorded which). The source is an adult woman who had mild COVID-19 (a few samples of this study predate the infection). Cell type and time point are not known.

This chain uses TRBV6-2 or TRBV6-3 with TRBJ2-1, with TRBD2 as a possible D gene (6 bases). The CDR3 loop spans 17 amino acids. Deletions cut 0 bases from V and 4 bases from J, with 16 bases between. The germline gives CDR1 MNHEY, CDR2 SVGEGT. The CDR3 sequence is CASSYSPHSGIYNEQFF. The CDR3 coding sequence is TGTGCCAGCAGTTACTCCCCTCATAGCGGAATATACAATGAGCAGTTCTTC.

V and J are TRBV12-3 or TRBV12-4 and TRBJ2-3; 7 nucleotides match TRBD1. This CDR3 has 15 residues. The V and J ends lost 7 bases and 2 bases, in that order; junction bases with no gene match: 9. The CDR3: CASKRGQLATDTQYF. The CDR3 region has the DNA TGTGCCAGCAAAAGGGGACAGCTAGCCACAGATACGCAGTATTTT.

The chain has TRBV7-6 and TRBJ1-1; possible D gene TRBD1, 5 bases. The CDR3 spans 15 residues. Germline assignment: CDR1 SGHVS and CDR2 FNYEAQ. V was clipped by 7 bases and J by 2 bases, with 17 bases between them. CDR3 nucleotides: TGTGCCAGCAAGCAAATCCAGGGACTTAACACTGAAGCTTTCTTT. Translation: CASKQIQGLNTEAFF.

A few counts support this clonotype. This chain's CDR3 is CASSLRHQETQYF. The CDR3 DNA reads as TGTGCCAGCAGCCTCAGACACCAAGAGACCCAGTACTTC. The chain combines TRBV3-1 with TRBJ2-5; D uncertain. The CDR3 covers 13 residues. Germline V gene sequence: CDR1 LGHDT, CDR2 YNNKEL (reference sequence). The V gene lost 4 bases and the J gene lost 0 bases, with 6 bases spanning the gap.

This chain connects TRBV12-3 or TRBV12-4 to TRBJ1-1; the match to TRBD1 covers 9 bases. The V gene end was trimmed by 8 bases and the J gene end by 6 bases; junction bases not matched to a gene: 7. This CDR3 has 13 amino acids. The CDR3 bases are TGTGCCAGCCAAACAGGGGGCGGCGCTGAAGCTTTCTTT. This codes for CASQTGGGAEAFF.

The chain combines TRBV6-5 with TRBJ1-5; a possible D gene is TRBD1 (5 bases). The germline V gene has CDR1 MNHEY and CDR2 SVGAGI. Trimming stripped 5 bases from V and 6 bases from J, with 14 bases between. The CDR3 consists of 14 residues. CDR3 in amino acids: CASSRGGAGQPQHF. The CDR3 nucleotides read TGTGCCAGCAGTCGCGGGGGTGCCGGTCAGCCCCAGCATTTT.

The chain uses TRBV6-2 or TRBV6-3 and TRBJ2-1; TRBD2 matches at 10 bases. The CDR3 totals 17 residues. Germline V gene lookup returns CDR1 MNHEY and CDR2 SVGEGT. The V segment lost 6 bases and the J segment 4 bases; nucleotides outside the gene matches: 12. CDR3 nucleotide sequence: TGTGCCAGCAGCGGGGACATACTAGCGGGATTGTACAATGAGCAGTTCTTC. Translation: CASSGDILAGLYNEQFF.

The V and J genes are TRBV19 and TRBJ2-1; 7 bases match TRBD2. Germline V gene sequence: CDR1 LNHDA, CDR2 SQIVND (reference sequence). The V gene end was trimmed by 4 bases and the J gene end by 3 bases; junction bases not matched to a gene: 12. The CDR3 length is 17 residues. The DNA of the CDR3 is TGTGCCAGTAGTACCCACTTGGGGGGGGGGAACTACAATGAGCAGTTCTTC. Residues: CASSTHLGGGNYNEQFF.

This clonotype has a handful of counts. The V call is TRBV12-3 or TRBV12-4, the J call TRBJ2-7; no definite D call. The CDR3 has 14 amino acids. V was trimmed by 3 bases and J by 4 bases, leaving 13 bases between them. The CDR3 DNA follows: TGTGCCAGCAGTTTGGCGTCCCTTGCGTACGAGCAGTACTTC. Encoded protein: CASSLASLAYEQYF.

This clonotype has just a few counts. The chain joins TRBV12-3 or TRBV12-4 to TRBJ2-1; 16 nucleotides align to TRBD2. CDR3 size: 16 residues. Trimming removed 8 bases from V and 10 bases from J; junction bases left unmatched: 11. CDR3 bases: TGTGCCAGCGGACGACCGGGACTAGCGGGGGGGCGGGAGCAGTTCTTC. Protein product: CASGRPGLAGGREQFF.

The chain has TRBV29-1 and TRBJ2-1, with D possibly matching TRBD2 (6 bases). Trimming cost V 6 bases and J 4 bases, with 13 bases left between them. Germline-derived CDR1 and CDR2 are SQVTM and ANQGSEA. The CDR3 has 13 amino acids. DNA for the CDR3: TGCAGCGTGGTAGTCGGGACTTACAATGAGCAGTTCTTC. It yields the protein CSVVVGTYNEQFF.